Following are 29 T cell receptor beta chains from one sample sequenced in a study of blood T cell repertoires in COVID-19. Sequencing used immunoSEQ multiplex PCR; TCRdb keeps in-frame clones, though not all of them. This sample has about 210,000 clones, with around 82% found just once. The material sequenced was peripheral blood. The receptor set was obtained from a man aged 45 to 65 with active or convalescent COVID-19.

J is TRBJ1-5 and V is TRBV5-1, with D possibly TRBD1 on 5 matching bases. Germline V gene data show CDR1 as SGHRS and CDR2 as YFSETQ. CDR3 size: 14 residues. The V end lost 1 base, the J end lost 0 bases, and 5 bases lay between the germline ends. CDR3 bases: TGCGCCAGCAGCTTGCAGGGTAGCAATCAGCCCCAGCATTTT. Amino acid sequence: CASSLQGSNQPQHF.

The chain employs TRBV6-6 and TRBJ1-3; a possible D gene is TRBD1 (5 bases). Deletions cut 6 bases from V and 0 bases from J, with 15 bases between. This CDR3 comprises 16 residues. Germline V gene lookup returns CDR1 MNHNY and CDR2 SVGAGI (reference sequence). CDR3 nucleotides: TGTGCCAGCAGCCCAGGGAAAAGTTTCTCTGGAAACACCATATATTTT. This translates into CASSPGKSFSGNTIYF.

This chain uses TRBV30 with TRBJ1-5; TRBD1 agrees at 8 bases. Germline V lookup: CDR1 GTSNPN, CDR2 SVGIG (reference sequence). The CDR3 contains 14 residues. V dropped 5 bases and J dropped 6; count of bases not matched to a gene: 9. CDR3 loop: CAWGQGARGQPQHF. CDR3 coding DNA: TGTGCCTGGGGTCAGGGGGCGCGGGGTCAGCCCCAGCATTTT. The full variable domain, in which reference TRBV30 and TRBJ1-5 provide the parts outside the CDR3, is SQTIHQWPATLVQPVGSPLSLECTVEGTSNPNLYWYRQAAGRGLQLLFYSVGIGQISSEVPQNLSASRPQDRQFILSSKKLLLSDSGFYLCAWGQGARGQPQHFGDGTRLSIL.

The V call is TRBV5-4, the J call TRBJ2-7; 10 bases fit TRBD1. CDR1 and CDR2 from the germline V gene are SGHNT and YYREEE (reference sequence). Unmatched junction bases numbered 6, after V lost 4 bases and J lost 2 bases. The CDR3 is 15 amino acids. The CDR3 spells CASSLGQGRTYEQYF. CDR3 sequence (DNA): TGTGCCAGCAGCCTGGGACAGGGGAGGACCTACGAGCAGTACTTC.

V and J are TRBV5-5 and TRBJ2-7; the match to TRBD1 covers 7 bases. Trimming cost V 0 bases and J 4 bases; bases outside gene matches: 7. The CDR3 consists of 15 residues. The germline V gene encodes CDR1 SGHKS and CDR2 YYEKEE (reference sequence). CDR3 DNA sequence: TGTGCCAGCAGCTTGGGTGTAGGGGGCCCTTACGAGCAGTACTTC. This sequence encodes CASSLGVGGPYEQYF.

With regard to this clone: Germline and junction disagree at one end, which may indicate a read error. The chain is built from TRBV12-3 or TRBV12-4 and TRBJ2-7, with a weak D call TRBD1 (7 bases). The CDR3 contains 13 residues. The CDR3 loop is CASSPEQGGAGHF. CDR3 DNA: TGTGCCAGCAGTCCCGAGCAGGGGGGAGCCGGGCACTTC.

The gene calls are TRBV5-8 and TRBJ1-4; D might be TRBD1 (5 bases). In germline, CDR1 is SGHTS, CDR2 YDEGEE. CDR3 length: 14 residues. Trimming took off 7 bases at V and 3 bases at J, with 13 bases between the two ends. CDR3 region: CASRLQVANEKLFF. The CDR3 coding sequence is TGTGCCAGCCGATTACAGGTCGCTAATGAAAAACTGTTTTTT.

The chain is built from TRBV4-1 and TRBJ2-5; TRBD2 matches 8 bases. Germline V gene sequence: CDR1 MGHRA, CDR2 YSYEKL. J was trimmed by 4 bases and V by 7 bases; bases with no gene match: 11. The CDR3 has 15 amino acids. The CDR3 loop reads CASTPVSGGIETQYF. The CDR3 bases are TGCGCCAGCACCCCCGTATCGGGAGGGATAGAGACCCAGTACTTC.

The V gene is TRBV18, the J gene TRBJ1-5, with 8 nucleotides matching TRBD1. This CDR3 region has 15 residues. CDR1 and CDR2 (germline): KGHSH, LQKENI. The V gene end was trimmed by 2 bases and the J gene end by 4 bases; junction bases not matched to a gene: 4. The CDR3 protein is CASSPATGVNQPQHF. CDR3 bases: TGTGCCAGCTCACCAGCGACAGGGGTAAATCAGCCCCAGCATTTT.

The chain is built from TRBV4-3 and TRBJ2-7, with TRBD1 matching 9 bases. The CDR3 runs to 13 residues. Per germline, CDR1 LGHNA and CDR2 YSLEER. V trimming: 4 bases; J trimming: 5 bases; junction bases outside the gene matches: 3. CDR3: CASSLDRGDEQYF. For the CDR3, the DNA is TGCGCCAGCAGCCTAGACAGGGGGGACGAGCAGTACTTC.

This sequence joins TRBV30 and TRBJ1-3; no reliable D call. Deletions cut 3 bases from V and 5 bases from J, with 14 bases between. The germline gives CDR1 GTSNPN, CDR2 SVGIG (reference sequence). The CDR3 consists of 14 residues. DNA of the CDR3: TGTGCCTGGAGCGCCTTTCGGTTGCGAAACACCATATATTTT. It codes for CAWSAFRLRNTIYF.

The V gene is TRBV2, the J gene TRBJ1-2, with 7 bases fitting TRBD1. Germline V gives CDR1 SNHLY, CDR2 FYNNEI. V lost 3 bases to trimming and J lost 0 bases; unmatched junction nucleotides: 7. This CDR3 is built from 16 residues. Here the CDR3 reads CASSDTGAFTNYGYTF. DNA of the CDR3: TGTGCCAGCAGTGATACAGGGGCTTTTACTAACTATGGCTACACCTTC.

This clone is a singleton in its sample. The CDR3 reads CACRQGPYSNQPQHF. As DNA, the CDR3 is TGTGCCTGCCGACAGGGCCCCTATAGCAATCAGCCCCAGCATTTT. The genes are TRBV30 and TRBJ1-5, with 7 bases that match TRBD1. The germline V gene has CDR1 GTSNPN and CDR2 SVGIG (reference sequence). J lost 0 bases, V lost 6 bases, and 8 bases had no gene match. The length of the CDR3 is 15 residues.

The chain carries TRBV2 and TRBJ1-5, with a tentative D call TRBD1 (6 bases). V lost 4 bases, J lost 6 bases, and 10 bases lay in between. CDR3 length: 13 amino acids. CDR1 and CDR2 (germline): SNHLY, FYNNEI. The CDR3 reads CASSGTEGQPQHF. Here the CDR3 DNA reads TGTGCCAGCAGTGGGACAGAGGGTCAGCCCCAGCATTTT.

The V gene is TRBV20-1, the J gene TRBJ2-5; 7 bases are a match to TRBD1. Trimming at V came to 3 bases and at J to 1 base, leaving 8 bases not matched to a gene. Looked up from germline, CDR1 is DFQATT and CDR2 is SNEGSKA (reference sequence). The CDR3 length is 15 residues. CDR3 sequence: CSASRPGQLQETQYF. The DNA for the CDR3 is TGCAGTGCTAGTCGTCCGGGACAGCTCCAAGAGACCCAGTACTTC.

The chain combines TRBV23-1 with TRBJ2-3; 8 nucleotides line up with TRBD2. TRBV23-1 is reported as an ORF; its role is uncertain. CDR3 size: 18 residues. Trimming cost V 5 bases and J 1 base; bases outside gene matches: 14. CDR3: CASSGLHGGEAGTDTQYF. DNA of the CDR3: TGCGCCAGCAGTGGCCTTCACGGGGGGGAAGCGGGCACAGATACGCAGTATTTT.

The count of this clone is one. The chain couples TRBV6-2 or TRBV6-3 to TRBJ2-3; the D gene is possibly TRBD2 (6 bases). CDR3 length: 15 residues. Trimming pared 6 bases from V and 6 bases from J, leaving 19 bases between. Per the germline V gene, CDR1 is MNHEY and CDR2 is SVGEGT. The CDR3 sequence: CASSGTAGGDDTQYF. The CDR3 DNA sequence: TGTGCCAGCAGCGGCACAGCCGGAGGGGATGATACGCAGTATTTT.

This clone occurred many times. The chain employs TRBV7-8 and TRBJ2-7; 8 positions agree with TRBD1. J lost 5 bases, V lost 8 bases, and 20 bases had no gene match. This CDR3 comprises 17 residues. The V gene's germline CDR1 is SGHVS and CDR2 FQNEAQ. Here the CDR3 DNA reads TGTGCCAGCGAGCCTACTACCAGGCAGGGGGCTACCCACGAGCAGTACTTC. It specifies CASEPTTRQGATHEQYF. Filled out from reference TRBV7-8 and TRBJ2-7, the complete variable domain reads GAGVSQSPRYKVAKRGQDVALRCDPISGHVSLFWYQQALGQGPEFLTYFQNEAQLDKSGLPSDRFFAERPEGSVSTLKIQRTQQEDSAVYLCASEPTTRQGATHEQYFGPGTRLTVT.

This clone was found once. Here the CDR3 DNA reads TGTGCCAGCAGACAGAGCGGGAGAGGTGATACGCAGTATTTT. It is translated as CASRQSGRGDTQYF. The V gene is TRBV28, the J gene TRBJ2-3; TRBD2 agrees at 8 bases. The CDR3 contains 14 residues. The V gene end was trimmed by 6 bases and the J gene end by 6 bases; junction bases not matched to a gene: 8. CDR1 is MDHEN and CDR2 is SYDVKM in the germline V gene.

The V gene is TRBV19, the J gene TRBJ2-1, with TRBD2 identical over 8 bases. This CDR3 has 16 amino acids. The V segment lost 2 bases and the J segment 7 bases; nucleotides outside the gene matches: 10. Germline V gene data show CDR1 as LNHDA and CDR2 as SQIVND (reference sequence). CDR3 in amino acids: CASSIIGTRIGNEQFF. CDR3 bases: TGTGCCAGTAGTATAATCGGGACTAGGATTGGGAATGAGCAGTTCTTC.

The chain links TRBV11-2 to TRBJ2-7; no firm D call. V lost 5 bases and J 4 bases, leaving 9 bases between the germline ends. The CDR3 is made up of 12 amino acids. The germline CDR1 and CDR2 sequences are SGHAT and FQNNGV. The CDR3 loop reads CASSVDSYEQYF. The CDR3 nucleotides read TGTGCCAGCAGCGTTGACTCTTACGAGCAGTACTTC.

This clone appeared once. The V and J genes are TRBV12-5 and TRBJ2-3, with 8 bases fitting TRBD2. Germline loops: CDR1 LGHNT, CDR2 FRNRAP. The CDR3 is 16 amino acids. Losses at the gene ends were 1 base for V and 2 bases for J; bases not matched to a gene: 5. CDR3 coding DNA: TGTGCTAGTGGTTTGGGTTCGGGGGGGTTCACAGATACGCAGTATTTT. Its protein is CASGLGSGGFTDTQYF.

This clone was seen only a few times. This chain links TRBV27 with TRBJ1-1; a weak D match, TRBD1 (6 bases). The CDR3 runs 16 residues. Looked up from germline, CDR1 is MNHEY and CDR2 is SMNVEV (reference sequence). V was cut by 2 bases and J by 0 bases, with 13 bases left in between. In DNA form, the CDR3 reads TGTGCCAGCAGTTTACAGGGGAGCTACCTGAACACTGAAGCTTTCTTT. It specifies CASSLQGSYLNTEAFF.

This clone appeared a single time. This chain uses TRBV7-9 with TRBJ1-4; the D is unclear. CDR1 is SEHNR and CDR2 is FQNEAQ in the germline V gene (reference sequence). V lost 1 base to trimming and J lost 6 bases, with 3 bases between them. The CDR3 runs to 12 residues. CDR3 DNA: TGTGCCAGCAGCTTAGTATATGAAAAACTGTTTTTT. Encoded protein: CASSLVYEKLFF.

The V gene is TRBV11-2, the J gene TRBJ1-1, with D uncertain. Trimming took 4 bases from V and 2 from J, leaving 14 bases between them. Germline V gene data show CDR1 as SGHAT and CDR2 as FQNNGV. The CDR3 covers 15 residues. Written as DNA, the CDR3 is TGTGCCAGCAGCTCCTTGACCAGGTTTAACACTGAAGCTTTCTTT. It translates to CASSSLTRFNTEAFF.

This clone occurred once. The V gene is TRBV4-3, the J gene TRBJ2-6; D perhaps matches TRBD1 (6 bases). CDR3 length: 16 amino acids. V lost 1 base and J 4 bases, leaving 11 bases between the germline ends. The V gene's germline CDR1 is LGHNA and CDR2 YSLEER. CDR3 coding DNA: TGCGCCAGCAGCCAAGGAACAGGGACAGGGGCCAACGTCCTGACTTTC. Residues: CASSQGTGTGANVLTF.

The rearrangement links TRBV28 to TRBJ2-3, with D possibly matching TRBD2 (7 bases). The V end was cut by 2 bases, the J end by 3 bases, with 9 bases between. The germline V gene encodes CDR1 MDHEN and CDR2 SYDVKM. The CDR3 sequence is 14 residues long. In nucleotides, the CDR3 is TGTGCCAGCAGTTTAGCGGGGGCTACAGATACGCAGTATTTT. Amino acids: CASSLAGATDTQYF.

The genes are TRBV2 and TRBJ2-5, with 9 bases that match TRBD1. This CDR3 spans 14 amino acids. V lost 6 bases, J lost 5 bases, and 7 bases stayed unmatched. Germline values: CDR1 SNHLY, CDR2 FYNNEI. The CDR3 DNA reads TGTGCCAGCAGGGATACAGGGGGCGGTGAGACCCAGTACTTC. As protein: CASRDTGGGETQYF.

The chain carries TRBV15 and TRBJ1-3, with TRBD1 identical over 8 bases. J was trimmed by 4 bases and V by 5 bases; bases with no gene match: 4. Germline lookup yields CDR1 LNHNV and CDR2 YYDKDF (reference sequence). This CDR3 contains 14 residues. CDR3 amino acids: CATSRRDRGNTIYF. CDR3 in DNA: TGTGCCACCAGCCGCCGGGACAGGGGAAACACCATATATTTT.